Listed below are T cell receptor beta chains from one sample, sequenced in a study of neurological immune-mediated disorders. Each CDR3 protein is one row after TCRdb ran MiXCR on the 5' RACE reads. The sample records 35,000 to 45,000 distinct CDR3 sequences, almost 7.5% being singletons. The material sequenced was PBMCs. The source of these receptors is a woman in her forties in good health. CDR3s include the opening cysteine and the closing phenylalanine or tryptophan. D genes are given only for firm matches. The size field reads how often the clone was seen (once, few, many) or a class if it is expanded.

v_gene	abundance	j_gene	d_gene	CDR3aa	CDR3nt
TRBV7-8	many	TRBJ1-1	-	CASSKDLGAFF	TGTGCCAGCAGCAAAGACTTGGGAGCTTTCTTT
TRBV5-1	many	TRBJ2-6	TRBD2	CASSPRGVSGANVLTF	TGCGCCAGCAGCCCACGGGGGGTCTCTGGGGCCAACGTCCTGACTTTC
TRBV6-5	many	TRBJ2-3	-	CASSLVYSAGDTQYF	TGTGCCAGCAGTCTCGTATACAGCGCGGGAGATACGCAGTATTTT
TRBV6-4	many	TRBJ1-5	-	CASSREGNQPQHF	TGTGCCAGCAGCAGGGAGGGCAATCAGCCCCAGCATTTT
TRBV7-8	many	TRBJ2-4	-	CASSYRDNQNIQYF	TGTGCCAGCAGCTACCGGGACAATCAAAACATTCAGTACTTC
TRBV3-1	many	TRBJ2-6	-	CASSFTVSSGANVLTF	TGTGCCAGCAGTTTCACAGTGAGCTCTGGGGCCAACGTCCTGACTTTC
TRBV3-1	many	TRBJ1-5	-	CASSQDRVQPQHF	TGTGCCAGCAGCCAAGATAGGGTTCAGCCCCAGCATTTT
TRBV7-2	many	TRBJ2-7	TRBD2	CASSLVTSGFPYEQYF	TGTGCCAGCAGCTTAGTGACTAGCGGGTTCCCCTACGAGCAGTACTTC
TRBV7-8	many	TRBJ2-1	-	CASSFQGYNEQFF	TGTGCCAGCAGCTTTCAGGGATACAATGAGCAGTTCTTC
TRBV5-1	many	TRBJ2-1	-	CASSPGGAGVYNEQFF	TGCGCCAGCAGCCCAGGGGGGGCGGGAGTCTACAATGAGCAGTTCTTC
TRBV4-2	many	TRBJ2-7	TRBD2	CATGLAGGVEQYF	TGTGCTACTGGACTAGCGGGAGGTGTCGAGCAGTACTTC
TRBV27	many	TRBJ2-3	TRBD2	CASSPPLAGGRGDTQYF	TGTGCCAGCAGTCCACCCTTGGCGGGAGGGCGTGGAGATACGCAGTATTTT
TRBV7-2	many	TRBJ2-5	TRBD2	CASSPGLAGALQETQYF	TGTGCCAGCAGCCCGGGACTAGCGGGGGCCTTGCAAGAGACCCAGTACTTC
TRBV7-2	many	TRBJ1-2	-	CASSLGVVSGYGYTF	TGTGCCAGCAGCTTAGGGGTTGTGTCGGGCTATGGCTACACCTTC
TRBV6-6	many	TRBJ2-3	-	CASKDRGWGTDTQYF	TGTGCCAGCAAAGATAGGGGATGGGGCACAGATACGCAGTATTTT
TRBV7-2	many	TRBJ2-7	-	CASSLTRDDDEQYF	TGTGCCAGCAGCTTAACCCGGGACGACGACGAGCAGTACTTC
TRBV5-1	many	TRBJ2-5	TRBD2	CASSDPAGQETQYF	TGCGCCAGCAGCGATCCAGCGGGGCAAGAGACCCAGTACTTC